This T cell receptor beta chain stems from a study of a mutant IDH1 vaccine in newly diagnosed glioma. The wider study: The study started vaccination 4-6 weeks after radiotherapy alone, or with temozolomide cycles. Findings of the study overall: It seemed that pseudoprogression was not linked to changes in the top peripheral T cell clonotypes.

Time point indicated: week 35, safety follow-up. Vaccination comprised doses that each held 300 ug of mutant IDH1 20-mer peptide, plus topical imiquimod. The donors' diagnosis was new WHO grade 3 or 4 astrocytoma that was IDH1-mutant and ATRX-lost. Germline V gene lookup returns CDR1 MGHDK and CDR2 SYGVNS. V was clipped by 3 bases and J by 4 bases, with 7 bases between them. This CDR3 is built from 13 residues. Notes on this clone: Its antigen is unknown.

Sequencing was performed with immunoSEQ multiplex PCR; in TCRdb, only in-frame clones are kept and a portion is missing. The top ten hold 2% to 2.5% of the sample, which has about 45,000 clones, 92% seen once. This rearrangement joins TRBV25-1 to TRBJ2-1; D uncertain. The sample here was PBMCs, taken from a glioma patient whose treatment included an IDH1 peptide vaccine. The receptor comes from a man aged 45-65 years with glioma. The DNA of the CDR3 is TGTGCCAGCAGTGATACTGAATACAATGAGCAGTTCTTC. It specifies CASSDTEYNEQFF.